This TCR beta chain is drawn from a study of OX40 agonist ivuxolimab in advanced cancers. Across the whole study: It was ivuxolimab, an agonistic anti-OX40 (CD134) antibody, that patients were treated with. Notes on the study in general: There were also nonresponders showing low normalized T-cell clonal expansion.

Sequencing used immunoSEQ multiplex PCR; TCRdb keeps in-frame clones, though not all of them. The sample yields 60,000 to 75,000 clones, around 80% seen once. This clone was counted between two and nine times. As yet, its antigen is unknown. Per germline, CDR1 SEHNR and CDR2 FQNEAQ (reference sequence). Trimming pared 4 bases from V and 4 bases from J, leaving 13 bases between. This CDR3 contains 14 residues. The receptor's source is an adult with an advanced solid tumor such as melanoma, head and neck, liver or kidney cancer. V usage is TRBV7-9 and J usage is TRBJ1-1, with D perhaps matching TRBD1 (6 bases). Sample: CD4+ or CD8+ T cells sorted from blood, taken in a trial of the OX40 agonist ivuxolimab. The CDR3 region has the DNA TGTGCCAGCAGCTCCCGCAGGGGCGGCACTGAAGCTTTCTTT. This sequence encodes CASSSRRGGTEAFF.